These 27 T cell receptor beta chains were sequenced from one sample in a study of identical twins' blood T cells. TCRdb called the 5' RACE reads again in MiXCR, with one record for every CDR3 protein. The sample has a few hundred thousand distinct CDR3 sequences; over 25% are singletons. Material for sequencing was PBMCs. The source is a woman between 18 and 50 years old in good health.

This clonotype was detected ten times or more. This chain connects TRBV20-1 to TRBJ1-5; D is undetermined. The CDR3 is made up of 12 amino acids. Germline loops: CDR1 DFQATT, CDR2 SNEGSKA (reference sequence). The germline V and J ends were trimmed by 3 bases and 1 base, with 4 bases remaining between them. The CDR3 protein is CSARGSNQPQHF. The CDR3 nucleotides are TGCAGTGCTAGGGGGAGCAATCAGCCCCAGCATTTT.

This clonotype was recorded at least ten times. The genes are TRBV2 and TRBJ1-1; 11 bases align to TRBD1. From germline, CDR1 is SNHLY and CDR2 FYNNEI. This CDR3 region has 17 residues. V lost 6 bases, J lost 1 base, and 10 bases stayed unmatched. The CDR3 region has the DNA TGTGCCAGCAGACTAGGACAGGGGGCTAGAAGGAACACTGAAGCTTTCTTT. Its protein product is CASRLGQGARRNTEAFF. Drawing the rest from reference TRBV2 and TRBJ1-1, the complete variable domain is EPEVTQTPSHQVTQMGQEVILRCVPISNHLYFYWYRQILGQKVEFLVSFYNNEISEKSEIFDDQFSVERPDGSNFTLKIRSTKLEDSAMYFCASRLGQGARRNTEAFFGQGTRLTVV.

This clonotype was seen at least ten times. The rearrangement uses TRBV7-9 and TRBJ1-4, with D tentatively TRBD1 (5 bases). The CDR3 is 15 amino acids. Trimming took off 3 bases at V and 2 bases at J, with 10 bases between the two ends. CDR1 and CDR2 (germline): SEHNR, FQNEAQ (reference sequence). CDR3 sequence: CASSFYEGTNEKLFF. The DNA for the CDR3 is TGTGCCAGCAGCTTCTACGAGGGGACTAATGAAAAACTGTTTTTT.

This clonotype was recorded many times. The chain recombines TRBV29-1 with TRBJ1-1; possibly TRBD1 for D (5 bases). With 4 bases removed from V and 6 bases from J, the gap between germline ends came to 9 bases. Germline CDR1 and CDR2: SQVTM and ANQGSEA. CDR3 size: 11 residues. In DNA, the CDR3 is TGCAGCGTTGCGACAGCTCCTGAAGCTTTCTTT. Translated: CSVATAPEAFF.

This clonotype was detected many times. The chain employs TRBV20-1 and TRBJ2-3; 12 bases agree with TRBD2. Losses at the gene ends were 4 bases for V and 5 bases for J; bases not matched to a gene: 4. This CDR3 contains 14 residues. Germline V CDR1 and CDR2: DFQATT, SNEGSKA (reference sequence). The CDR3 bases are TGCAGTGCTACGTCTAGCGGGAGGGTAGATACGCAGTATTTT. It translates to CSATSSGRVDTQYF.

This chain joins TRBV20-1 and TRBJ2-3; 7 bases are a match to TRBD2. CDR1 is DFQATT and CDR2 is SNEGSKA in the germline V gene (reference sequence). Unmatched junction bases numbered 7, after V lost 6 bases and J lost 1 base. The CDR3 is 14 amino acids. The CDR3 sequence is CSAPRGDRTDTQYF. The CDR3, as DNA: TGCAGTGCGCCCCGGGGGGATCGCACAGATACGCAGTATTTT.

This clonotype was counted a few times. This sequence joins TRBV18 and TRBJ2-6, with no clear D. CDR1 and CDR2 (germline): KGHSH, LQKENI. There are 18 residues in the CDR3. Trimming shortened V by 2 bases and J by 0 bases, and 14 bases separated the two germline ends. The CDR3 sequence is CASSPIEAFSSGANVLTF. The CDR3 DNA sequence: TGTGCCAGCTCACCAATCGAAGCGTTTAGCTCTGGGGCCAACGTCCTGACTTTC.

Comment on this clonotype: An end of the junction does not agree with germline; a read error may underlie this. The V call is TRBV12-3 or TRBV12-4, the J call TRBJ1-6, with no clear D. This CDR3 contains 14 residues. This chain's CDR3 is CARSEGFDNSPLHF. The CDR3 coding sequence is TGTGCCCGCAGCGAAGGGTTCGATAATTCACCCCTCCACTTT.

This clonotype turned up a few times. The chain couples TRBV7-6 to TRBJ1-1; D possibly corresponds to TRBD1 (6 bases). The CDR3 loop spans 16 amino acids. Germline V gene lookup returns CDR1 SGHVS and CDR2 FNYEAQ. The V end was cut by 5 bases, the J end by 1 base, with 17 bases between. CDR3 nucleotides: TGTGCCAGCAGCCCTCTACCCGGGACACCGAACACTGAAGCTTTCTTT. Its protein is CASSPLPGTPNTEAFF.

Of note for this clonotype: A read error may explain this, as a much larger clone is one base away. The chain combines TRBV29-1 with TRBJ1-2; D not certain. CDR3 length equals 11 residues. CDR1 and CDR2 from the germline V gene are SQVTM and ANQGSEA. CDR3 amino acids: CSEDEEHGYTF. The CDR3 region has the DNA TGCAGTGAGGATGAGGAACATGGCTACACCTTC.

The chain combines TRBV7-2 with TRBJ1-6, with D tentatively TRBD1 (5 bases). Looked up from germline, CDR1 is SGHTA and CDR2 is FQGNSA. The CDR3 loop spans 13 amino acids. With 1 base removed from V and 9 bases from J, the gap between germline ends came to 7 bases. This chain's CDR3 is CASSLDRSSPLHF. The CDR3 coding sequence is TGTGCCAGCAGCTTAGACAGGAGTTCACCCCTCCACTTT.

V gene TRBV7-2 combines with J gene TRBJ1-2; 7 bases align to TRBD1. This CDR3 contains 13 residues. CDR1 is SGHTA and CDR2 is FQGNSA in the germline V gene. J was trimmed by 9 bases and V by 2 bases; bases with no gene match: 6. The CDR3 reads CASSLRQGDSYTF. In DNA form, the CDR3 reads TGTGCCAGCAGCTTACGGCAGGGGGATAGCTACACCTTC.

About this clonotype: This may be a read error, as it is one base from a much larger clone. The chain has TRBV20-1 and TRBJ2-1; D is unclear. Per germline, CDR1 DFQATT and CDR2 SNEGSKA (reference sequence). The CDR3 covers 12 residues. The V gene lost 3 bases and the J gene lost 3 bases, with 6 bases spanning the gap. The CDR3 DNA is TGCAGTGCTAGTGTGGGCTACAATGAGCAGTTCTTC. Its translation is CSASVGYNEQFF.

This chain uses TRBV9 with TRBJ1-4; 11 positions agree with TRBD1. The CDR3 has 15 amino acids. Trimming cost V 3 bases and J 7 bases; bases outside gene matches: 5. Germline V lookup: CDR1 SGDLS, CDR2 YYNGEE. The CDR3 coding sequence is TGTGCCAGCAGCGCCTCCGGGACAGGGGGTGAAAAACTGTTTTTT. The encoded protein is CASSASGTGGEKLFF.

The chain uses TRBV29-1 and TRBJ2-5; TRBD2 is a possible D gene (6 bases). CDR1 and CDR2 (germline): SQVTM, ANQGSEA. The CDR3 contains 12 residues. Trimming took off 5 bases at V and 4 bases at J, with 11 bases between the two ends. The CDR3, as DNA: TGCAGCGTTCGGGACTCCGTAGAGACCCAGTACTTC. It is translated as CSVRDSVETQYF. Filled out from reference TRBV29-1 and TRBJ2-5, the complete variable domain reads SAVISQKPSRDICQRGTSLTIQCQVDSQVTMMFWYRQQPGQSLTLIATANQGSEATYESGFVIDKFPISRPNLTFSTLTVSNMSPEDSSIYLCSVRDSVETQYFGPGTRLLVL.

CDR3 DNA: TGCAGCGTTGTACAGCGACTCACCTATGGCTACACCTTC. It codes for CSVVQRLTYGYTF. This chain uses TRBV29-1 with TRBJ1-2; D is uncertain. The CDR3 extends over 13 amino acids. With 4 bases removed from V and 4 bases from J, the gap between germline ends came to 13 bases. Germline V lookup: CDR1 SQVTM, CDR2 ANQGSEA.

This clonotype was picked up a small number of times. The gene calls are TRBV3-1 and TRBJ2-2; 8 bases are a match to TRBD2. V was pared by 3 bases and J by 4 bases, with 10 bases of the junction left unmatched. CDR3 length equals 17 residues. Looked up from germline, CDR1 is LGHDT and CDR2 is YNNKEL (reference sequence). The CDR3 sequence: CASSHSGLALVTGELFF. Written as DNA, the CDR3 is TGTGCCAGCAGCCACTCAGGACTAGCATTGGTCACCGGGGAGCTGTTTTTT.

The CDR3 DNA follows: TGTGCCAGCAGTACCCAGGGAGCCTCACCCTACGAGCAGTACTTC. Protein: CASSTQGASPYEQYF. The gene calls are TRBV28 and TRBJ2-7; D could derive from TRBD1 or TRBD2 (5 bases each). Germline lookup yields CDR1 MDHEN and CDR2 SYDVKM. V lost 5 bases, J lost 2 bases, and 16 bases lay in between. This CDR3 region has 15 residues.

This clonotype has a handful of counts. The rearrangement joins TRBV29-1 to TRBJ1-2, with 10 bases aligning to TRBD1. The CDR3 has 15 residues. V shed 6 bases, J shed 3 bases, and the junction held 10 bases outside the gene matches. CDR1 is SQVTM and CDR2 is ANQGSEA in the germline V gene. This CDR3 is CSVNGQGDGHYGYTF. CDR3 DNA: TGCAGCGTGAACGGACAGGGGGATGGTCACTATGGCTACACCTTC. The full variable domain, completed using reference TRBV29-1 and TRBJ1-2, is SAVISQKPSRDICQRGTSLTIQCQVDSQVTMMFWYRQQPGQSLTLIATANQGSEATYESGFVIDKFPISRPNLTFSTLTVSNMSPEDSSIYLCSVNGQGDGHYGYTFGSGTRLTVV.

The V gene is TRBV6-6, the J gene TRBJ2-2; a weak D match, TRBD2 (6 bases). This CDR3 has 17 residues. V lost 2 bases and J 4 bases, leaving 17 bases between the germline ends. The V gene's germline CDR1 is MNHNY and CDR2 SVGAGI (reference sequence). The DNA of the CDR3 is TGTGCCAGCAGTTACCATCCAGGAGCGGGCATCACCGGGGAGCTGTTTTTT. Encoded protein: CASSYHPGAGITGELFF.

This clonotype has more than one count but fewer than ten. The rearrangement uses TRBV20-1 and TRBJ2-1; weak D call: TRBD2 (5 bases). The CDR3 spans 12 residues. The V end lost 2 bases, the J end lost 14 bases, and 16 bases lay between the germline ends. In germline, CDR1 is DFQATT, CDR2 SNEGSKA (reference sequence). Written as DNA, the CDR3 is TGCAGTGCTAGACCTGGGAGTGCGGTGGAGTTCTTC. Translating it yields CSARPGSAVEFF.

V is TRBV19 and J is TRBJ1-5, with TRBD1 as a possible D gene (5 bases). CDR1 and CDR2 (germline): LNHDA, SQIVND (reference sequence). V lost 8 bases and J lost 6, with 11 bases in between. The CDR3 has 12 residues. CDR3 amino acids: CASGAYGQPQHF. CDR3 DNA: TGTGCCAGTGGGGCGTACGGTCAGCCCCAGCATTTT.

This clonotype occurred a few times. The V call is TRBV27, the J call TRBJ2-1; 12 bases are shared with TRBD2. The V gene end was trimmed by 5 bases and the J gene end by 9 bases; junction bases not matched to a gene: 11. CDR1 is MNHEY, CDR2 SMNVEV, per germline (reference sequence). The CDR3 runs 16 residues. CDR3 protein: CASSPQTSGSFAEQFF. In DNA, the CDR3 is TGTGCCAGCAGTCCCCAGACTAGCGGGAGTTTTGCTGAGCAGTTCTTC.

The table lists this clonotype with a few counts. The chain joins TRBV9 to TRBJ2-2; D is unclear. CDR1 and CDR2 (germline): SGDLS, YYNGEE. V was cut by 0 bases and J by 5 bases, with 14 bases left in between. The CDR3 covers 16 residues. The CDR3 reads CASSVDLSGVTGELFF. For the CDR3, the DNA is TGTGCCAGCAGCGTAGACTTATCCGGTGTGACCGGGGAGCTGTTTTTT.

CDR3 residues: CATSRQNTEAFF. The CDR3 nucleotides are TGTGCCACCAGCCGACAGAACACTGAAGCTTTCTTT. The chain links TRBV15 to TRBJ1-1; no definite D call. The V end was cut by 5 bases, the J end by 1 base, with 5 bases between. From germline, CDR1 is LNHNV and CDR2 YYDKDF (reference sequence). This CDR3 has 12 amino acids.

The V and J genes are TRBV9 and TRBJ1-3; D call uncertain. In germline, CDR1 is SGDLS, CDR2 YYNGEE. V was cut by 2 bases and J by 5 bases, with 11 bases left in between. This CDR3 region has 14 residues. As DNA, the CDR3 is TGTGCCAGCAGCGTGGGAGGCGGTCGAAACACCATATATTTT. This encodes CASSVGGGRNTIYF.

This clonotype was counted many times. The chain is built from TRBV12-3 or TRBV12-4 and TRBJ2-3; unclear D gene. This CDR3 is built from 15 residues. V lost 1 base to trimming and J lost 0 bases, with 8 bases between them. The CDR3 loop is CASSLGTSSTDTQYF. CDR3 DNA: TGTGCCAGCAGTTTAGGTACTTCTAGCACAGATACGCAGTATTTT.